This T cell receptor (beta chain) appears in the sequencing data of a study of cytotoxic CD8 clonotypes in ibrutinib-treated CLL. Trimming took 4 bases from V and 4 from J; bases not matched to a gene: 3. Per the germline V gene, CDR1 is MNHEY and CDR2 is SVGAGI. This CDR3 has 14 amino acids. Assay: immunoSEQ multiplex PCR; the TCRdb copy retains only in-frame clones and omits some. Of some 200,000 clones listed, about four fifths were seen once; the top ten hold approximately 10%. About this clone: Its antigen is undetermined.

General study results and limits: Once treatment began, public clonotypes, which were uncommon, contracted or stayed stable.

This rearrangement joins TRBV6-5 to TRBJ1-2; 10 nucleotides align to TRBD1. The sequence was collected from a human donor with chronic lymphocytic leukemia. Here the sequenced sample was PBMCs, taken after 12 months of ibrutinib treatment. As DNA, the CDR3 is TGTGCCAGCAGTTCGGGACAGGGGAGCTATGGCTACACCTTC. This sequence encodes CASSSGQGSYGYTF.